This entry describes one TCR beta chain. The antigen is unknown. The record originates from a study of shared clonotypes between healthy human individuals. Study-level points and caveats: Generally, naive subsets came out with larger estimated richness than memory subsets.

It was across several immunoSEQ plates that each subset's genomic DNA was evenly split. Clones were sequenced by immunoSEQ multiplex PCR, and TCRdb holds only the in-frame ones, with some missing. In the table there are roughly 2 million clones, around 95% of which are singletons. Trimming cost V 2 bases and J 5 bases, with 5 bases left between them. Germline-derived CDR1 and CDR2 are SGHNT and YENEEA. The CDR3 totals 12 residues. The sequence derives from a man aged 18 to 35 in good health. The V gene is TRBV11-3, the J gene TRBJ2-3, with D unclear. Sequencing was performed on naive CD4+ T cells sorted from blood. Regarding subset: CD45RA+ positively selected. The CDR3 nucleotides are TGTGCCAGCAGCTTAATGGGAGATACGCAGTATTTT. This encodes CASSLMGDTQYF.